These T cell receptor beta chains were read from a single sample in a study of shared clonotypes between healthy human individuals. Generated by immunoSEQ multiplex PCR, the TCRdb table keeps only in-frame clones and is missing some. The sample includes roughly 300,000 clones, more than 75% seen only once; the top ten take around 16%. The sequenced sample was memory CD8+ T cells sorted from blood. The receptors here all came from a man between 18 and 35 years old in good health. CDR3s include the opening cysteine and the closing phenylalanine or tryptophan. A D gene is named only where the DNA matches it firmly. Some rows have no size entry. The others give once, few or many, or a class for an expanded clone.

NA,TRBJ1-5,NA,12,TRBV10-2,TGCGCCAGCACCCCCGGGTCGGAGCCCCAGCATTTT,CASTPGSEPQHF
medium-sized,TRBJ1-2,TRBD1,14,TRBV7-9,TGTGCCAGCAGCTCCCGGGACAGGCTCTATGGCTACACCTTC,CASSSRDRLYGYTF
NA,TRBJ2-2,NA,17,TRBV9,TGTGCCAGCAGCGTAGGAGGTCATTGGGCGAACACCGGGGAGCTGTTTTTT,CASSVGGHWANTGELFF
NA,TRBJ2-2,TRBD2,16,TRBV2,TGTGCCAGCGGGACAGTCATTACTAGCGGGAGGAGGGAGCTGTTTTTT,CASGTVITSGRRELFF
NA,TRBJ1-4,NA,13,TRBV6-1,TGTGCCAGCAGTGAGACGACATTGAGAAAACTGTTTTTT,CASSETTLRKLFF
NA,TRBJ2-7,TRBD2,15,TRBV5-1,TGCGCCAGCAGCTTGGCCGGGCGGGAGAGACACGAGCAGTACTTC,CASSLAGRERHEQYF
NA,TRBJ2-7,NA,17,TRBV7-2,TGTGCCAGCAGCCCCAGACCGGGACGGACCTTCTCCTACGAGCAGTACTTC,CASSPRPGRTFSYEQYF
NA,TRBJ1-2,NA,15,TRBV1,TGCACCAGCAGCCAAGTTGTGTCAGAAAACTATGGCTACACCTTC,CTSSQVVSENYGYTF
NA,TRBJ2-7,NA,14,TRBV5-6,TGTGCCAGCAGCCCTTCCACAGGGATCTACGAGCAGTACTTC,CASSPSTGIYEQYF
NA,TRBJ1-2,NA,17,TRBV18,TGTGCCAGCTCACTGTCTCCTGGGGAGAAGGCGAACTATGGCTACACCTTC,CASSLSPGEKANYGYTF
NA,TRBJ1-5,TRBD1,15,TRBV11-2,TGTGCCAGCAGCTTAGGACAGGGCGAGAGTCAGCCCCAGCATTTT,CASSLGQGESQPQHF
NA,TRBJ1-2,NA,15,TRBV7-6,TGTGCCAGCAGCTTAGATCGGGGGACCTACTATGGCTACACCTTC,CASSLDRGTYYGYTF
NA,TRBJ2-3,NA,12,TRBV10-1,TGCGCCAGCAGTGAGCCCTCAGATACGCAGTATTTT,CASSEPSDTQYF
NA,TRBJ2-7,TRBD2,14,TRBV11-2,TGTGCCAGCAGCGTAGCGGGGGGGCTCTACGAGCAGTACTTC,CASSVAGGLYEQYF
NA,TRBJ2-7,NA,17,TRBV5-3,TGTGCCAGAAGCGGAACCCTTAGACGCCCACCCACCTACGAGCAGTACTTC,CARSGTLRRPPTYEQYF
NA,TRBJ1-5,NA,12,TRBV29-1,TGCAGCGCTCGAGACCTGGGGCAGCCCCAGCATTTT,CSARDLGQPQHF
NA,TRBJ2-7,TRBD2,16,TRBV2,TGTGCCAGCAGTGCCTCCCCGGGACTAGCGGGGGTTGAGCAGTACTTC,CASSASPGLAGVEQYF
NA,TRBJ2-3,TRBD2,17,TRBV7-2,TGTGCCAGCGTCCGGGACCCCAGGACTAGCGGGAAGGATACGCAGTATTTT,CASVRDPRTSGKDTQYF
NA,TRBJ1-1,NA,12,TRBV19,TGTGCCAGTAGGACCGGTTCCACTGAAGCTTTCTTT,CASRTGSTEAFF
once,TRBJ1-1,NA,13,TRBV30,TGTGCCTGGAGTTGGACAGCCTCTACTGAAGCTTTCTTT,CAWSWTASTEAFF
NA,TRBJ2-7,NA,12,TRBV25-1,TGTGCCAGCAGTGACAGGGTCAGCGAGCAGTACTTC,CASSDRVSEQYF
NA,TRBJ2-7,NA,13,TRBV4-1,TGCGCCAGCAGCCACAAGACGTCCTACGAGCAGTACTTC,CASSHKTSYEQYF
NA,TRBJ2-7,NA,15,TRBV9,TGTGCCAGCAGCGTAGCCGCGAGTTGGGCTTACGAGCAGTACTTC,CASSVAASWAYEQYF
NA,TRBJ1-3,NA,16,TRBV7-9,TGTGCCAGCAGCCCCGCCCAGTATAGGCCTGGAAACACCATATATTTT,CASSPAQYRPGNTIYF
NA,TRBJ2-1,NA,15,TRBV27,TGTGCCAGCAGTTTCCACAGGTTTGGGGTGGATGAGCAGTTCTTC,CASSFHRFGVDEQFF
NA,TRBJ2-2,NA,17,TRBV7-9,TGTGCCAGCAGCTTAAGAGACGGTGGGCAGCACACCGGGGAGCTGTTTTTT,CASSLRDGGQHTGELFF
once,TRBJ2-2,NA,11,TRBV4-1,TGCGCCAGCAGCCATACTGGGGAGCTGTTTTTT,CASSHTGELFF
NA,TRBJ1-1,NA,14,TRBV7-9,TGTGCCAGCAGCGTTTGGGCTGTGAACACTGAAGCTTTCTTT,CASSVWAVNTEAFF
NA,TRBJ1-2,TRBD1,13,TRBV27,TGTGCCAGCAGTTTGTCACAGGGGAATGGCTACACCTTC,CASSLSQGNGYTF
few,TRBJ1-2,TRBD1,16,TRBV11-2,TGTGCCAGCAGAGGGACAGGGGATGCCCCATCATATGGCTACACCTTC,CASRGTGDAPSYGYTF